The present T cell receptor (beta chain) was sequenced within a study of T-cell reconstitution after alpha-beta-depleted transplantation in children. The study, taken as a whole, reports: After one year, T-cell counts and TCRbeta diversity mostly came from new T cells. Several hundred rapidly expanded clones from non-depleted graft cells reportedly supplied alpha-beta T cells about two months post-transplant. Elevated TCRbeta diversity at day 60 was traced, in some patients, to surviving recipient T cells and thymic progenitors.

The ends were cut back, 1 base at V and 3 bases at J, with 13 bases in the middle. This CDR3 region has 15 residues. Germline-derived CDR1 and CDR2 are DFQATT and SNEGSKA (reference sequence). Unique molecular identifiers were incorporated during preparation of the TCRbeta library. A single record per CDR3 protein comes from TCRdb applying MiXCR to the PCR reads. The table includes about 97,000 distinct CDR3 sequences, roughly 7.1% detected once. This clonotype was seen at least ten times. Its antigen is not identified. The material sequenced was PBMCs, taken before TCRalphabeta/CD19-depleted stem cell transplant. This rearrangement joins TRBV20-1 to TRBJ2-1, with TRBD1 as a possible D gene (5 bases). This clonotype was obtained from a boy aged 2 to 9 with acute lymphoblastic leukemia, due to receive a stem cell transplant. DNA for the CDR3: TGCAGTGCTAGAGTTCGTCAGGGTTACTACAATGAGCAGTTCTTC. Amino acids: CSARVRQGYYNEQFF.